The text below deals with one T cell receptor (beta chain). This PCR relied on a set of 60 Vbeta primers and 13 Jbeta primers. Only in-frame clones appear in the TCRdb table, and some are missing; sequencing was by immunoSEQ multiplex PCR. The sample lists 250,000 or so clones; about 83% were seen once. The data belong to a study of cytomegalovirus exposure and HLA in healthy donors. The CDR3 is made up of 16 amino acids. CDR1 MNHEY and CDR2 SVGAGI come from the germline V gene. J gave up 6 bases and V 0 bases, and 10 bases lay outside the gene matches. This chain uses TRBV6-5 with TRBJ1-1, with 7 bases fitting TRBD1. This clonotype originated in a human donor in good health. Sequencing input: PBMCs. The CDR3 nucleotides read TGTGCCAGCAGTTACTCGAAAGCGCACAGGGGCCCTGAAGCTTTCTTT. It is translated as CASSYSKAHRGPEAFF.